A single sample gave rise to the 21 T cell receptor beta chains below, sequenced in a study of T cells in Graves' hyperthyroidism and ophthalmopathy. The TCR beta CDR3 regions underwent amplification using RNA transcripts as the source. In the first-round RT-PCR of the TCR CDR3, the HTBI primer set was used. TCRdb reprocessed the multiplex PCR reads with MiXCR, giving one entry per CDR3 protein. The table shows 300,000 to 350,000 distinct CDR3 sequences, with approximately 14% occurring only once. The sample was blood. Receptor source: a woman under 40 with Graves' hyperthyroidism.

The chain combines TRBV19 with TRBJ2-4; tentatively, D is TRBD1 (5 bases). The length of the CDR3 is 12 residues. The germline gives CDR1 LNHDA, CDR2 SQIVND (reference sequence). Trimming left V 6 bases short and J 4 bases short, with 7 bases between. CDR3 amino acids: CASSRQKNIQYF. The CDR3 DNA sequence: TGTGCCAGTAGCAGACAGAAAAACATTCAGTACTTC.

This clonotype was counted between two and nine times. The gene calls are TRBV28 and TRBJ1-5; TRBD1 might be the D (5 bases). The CDR3 covers 14 residues. V was shortened by 5 bases and J by 7 bases, with 15 bases between the two germline ends. Germline V CDR1 and CDR2: MDHEN, SYDVKM. The CDR3 DNA reads TGTGCCAGCAGTACCACAGGTGAGGGACAGCCCCAGCATTTT. Its protein product is CASSTTGEGQPQHF.

This clonotype was counted a few times. J is TRBJ2-3 and V is TRBV7-9; D is unclear. Trimming took off 1 base at V and 5 bases at J, with 10 bases between the two ends. The CDR3 consists of 14 residues. Germline V gene data show CDR1 as SEHNR and CDR2 as FQNEAQ (reference sequence). The chain's CDR3 is CASSLERTGDTQYF. The CDR3 region has the DNA TGTGCCAGCAGCTTAGAGAGGACGGGAGATACGCAGTATTTT.

Only a few counts were recorded for this clonotype. V gene TRBV5-4 combines with J gene TRBJ1-1, with D hard to call. V was clipped by 0 bases and J by 1 base, with 10 bases between them. The germline V gene has CDR1 SGHNT and CDR2 YYREEE (reference sequence). This CDR3 is built from 15 residues. CDR3 sequence reads: CASSLVGNSNTEAFF. The CDR3 DNA is TGTGCCAGCAGCTTGGTAGGGAACTCGAACACTGAAGCTTTCTTT.

To note about this clonotype: This may come from a read error, since a much larger clone is one base off. This sequence joins TRBV20-1 and TRBJ2-1; D possibly corresponds to TRBD1 (5 bases). CDR1 is DFQATT, CDR2 SNEGSKA, per germline (reference sequence). The CDR3 length is 13 residues. The CDR3 DNA reads as TGCAGTGCTAGAGATGACAGAGTTCATGAGCACTTCTTC. Its protein product is CSARDDRVHEHFF.

This clonotype was seen only a few times. This chain joins TRBV15 and TRBJ1-3, with unresolved D. Trimming left V 3 bases short and J 6 bases short, with 6 bases between. This CDR3 is 12 amino acids long. Germline loops: CDR1 LNHNV, CDR2 YYDKDF (reference sequence). The DNA of the CDR3 is TGTGCCACCAGCAGCTTAATAAACACCATATATTTT. Protein product: CATSSLINTIYF.

This clonotype was seen at least ten times. The V gene is TRBV12-3 or TRBV12-4, the J gene TRBJ2-7, with 8 bases fitting TRBD2. The CDR3 length is 20 residues. After removal of 3 bases from V and 0 bases from J, the junction contained 19 bases not matched to a gene. The DNA for the CDR3 is TGTGCCAGCAGTTTTCAAGGGGCGCGGCGCGGGAGGAAAAGCTCCTACGAGCAGTACTTC. Protein sequence: CASSFQGARRGRKSSYEQYF.

The rearrangement links TRBV19 to TRBJ2-1; no reliable D call. This CDR3 contains 13 residues. Germline V lookup: CDR1 LNHDA, CDR2 SQIVND (reference sequence). V was trimmed by 2 bases and J by 5 bases, leaving 7 bases between them. The CDR3: CASSIFSHNEQFF. The CDR3 DNA sequence: TGTGCCAGTAGTATATTTTCCCACAATGAGCAGTTCTTC.

This clonotype has more than one count but fewer than ten. The chain employs TRBV10-3 and TRBJ1-2; D unresolved. Germline assignment: CDR1 ENHRY and CDR2 SYGVKD. CDR3 size: 15 residues. V lost 2 bases and J 0 bases, leaving 10 bases between the germline ends. The CDR3 bases are TGTGCCATCAGTGAGGTCGGGTCGACTAACTATGGCTACACCTTC. It translates to CAISEVGSTNYGYTF.

The table lists this clonotype with many counts. The chain combines TRBV6-1 with TRBJ1-3; 9 bases map to TRBD1. CDR3 length: 16 amino acids. V shed 5 bases and J 6 bases; nucleotides not matched to a gene: 11. In germline, CDR1 is MNHNS, CDR2 SASEGT. CDR3 bases: TGTGCCAGCAGTTCGACCGGGACAGGGAGGTTAAACACCATATATTTT. Its translation is CASSSTGTGRLNTIYF.

The chain employs TRBV11-3 and TRBJ2-1; 7 bases match TRBD2. V lost 8 bases to trimming and J lost 2 bases; unmatched junction nucleotides: 9. The CDR3 spans 15 residues. Germline V CDR1 and CDR2: SGHNT, YENEEA. The CDR3 region is CASEPPGGAYNEQFF. Written as DNA, the CDR3 is TGTGCCAGCGAACCACCGGGGGGAGCCTACAATGAGCAGTTCTTC.

V usage is TRBV30 and J usage is TRBJ1-2; maybe TRBD1 (6 bases). Trimming shortened V by 6 bases and J by 8 bases, and 22 bases separated the two germline ends. The CDR3 sequence is 14 residues long. Germline values: CDR1 GTSNPN, CDR2 SVGIG (reference sequence). The CDR3 coding sequence is TGTGCCTGTGTTCAACAGGGCGCGGGGGGGGGCTACACCTTC. This gives the protein CACVQQGAGGGYTF.

This clonotype was seen at least ten times. V is TRBV28 and J is TRBJ1-5; possibly TRBD1 for D (5 bases). V was cut by 3 bases and J by 4 bases, with 13 bases left in between. The germline gives CDR1 MDHEN, CDR2 SYDVKM. The CDR3 length is 15 residues. The CDR3 region has the DNA TGTGCCAGCAGTTTCCGAGCAGGGCGGAATCAGCCCCAGCATTTT. This encodes CASSFRAGRNQPQHF.

This rearrangement joins TRBV19 to TRBJ2-1, with 9 nucleotides matching TRBD1. This CDR3 is 14 amino acids long. V was pared by 8 bases and J by 3 bases, with 5 bases of the junction left unmatched. Germline V lookup: CDR1 LNHDA, CDR2 SQIVND (reference sequence). CDR3 sequence (DNA): TGTGCCAGTTCCCGGACAGGGGACTACAATGAGCAGTTCTTC. This translates into CASSRTGDYNEQFF. Based on the CDR3 plus reference TRBV19 and TRBJ2-1, the full variable domain is DGGITQSPKYLFRKEGQNVTLSCEQNLNHDAMYWYRQDPGQGLRLIYYSQIVNDFQKGDIAEGYSVSREKKESFPLTVTSAQKNPTAFYLCASSRTGDYNEQFFGPGTRLTVL.

This clonotype was counted between two and nine times. This sequence joins TRBV20-1 and TRBJ2-3; possibly TRBD2 for D (6 bases). Trimming cost V 0 bases and J 0 bases, with 10 bases left between them. The CDR3 extends over 15 amino acids. The germline V gene encodes CDR1 DFQATT and CDR2 SNEGSKA (reference sequence). In DNA, the CDR3 is TGCAGTGCTAGAGACGGTAGCGGAAGCACAGATACGCAGTATTTT. Its translation: CSARDGSGSTDTQYF.

V and J are TRBV4-3 and TRBJ2-7; D is perhaps TRBD1 or TRBD2 (6 bases each). This CDR3 region has 14 residues. Germline V CDR1 and CDR2: LGHNA, YSLEER. V was trimmed by 1 base and J by 2 bases, leaving 9 bases between them. This CDR3 reads CASSQARGPYEQYF. The DNA for the CDR3 is TGCGCCAGCAGCCAAGCACGGGGGCCCTACGAGCAGTACTTC.

The chain has TRBV25-1 and TRBJ2-4, with no clear D. The CDR3 covers 13 residues. In germline, CDR1 is MGHDK, CDR2 SYGVNS. Between the trimmed V and J ends, which lost 7 bases and 0 bases, there was a span of 7 bases. The CDR3 is CASMGLAKNIQYF. As DNA, the CDR3 is TGTGCCAGCATGGGATTAGCCAAAAACATTCAGTACTTC.

Regarding this clonotype: A clone one base away is much larger, so this may be a read error. V gene TRBV18 combines with J gene TRBJ1-1; D is undetermined. Germline V gene sequence: CDR1 KGHSH, CDR2 LQKENI. Trimming pared 3 bases from V and 10 bases from J, leaving 24 bases between. CDR3 length: 16 amino acids. In DNA form, the CDR3 reads TGTGCCAGCTCACCGTACCCCCGCCAGTTTGAGTCTGGAGCTTTCTTT. Protein: CASSPYPRQFESGAFF.

CDR3 sequence (DNA): TGCAGTGCTAGGCTTCCCCTCTCCGGGACCAGGGGAGATACGCAGTATTTT. Amino acids: CSARLPLSGTRGDTQYF. The chain carries TRBV20-1 and TRBJ2-3; the D gene is possibly TRBD1 (6 bases). The CDR3 covers 17 residues. V was cut by 3 bases and J by 5 bases, with 24 bases left in between. Germline CDR1 reads DFQATT; CDR2 reads SNEGSKA (reference sequence).

This clonotype was detected many times. The chain has TRBV28 and TRBJ1-4, with no clear D. V was clipped by 8 bases and J by 0 bases, with 7 bases between them. CDR1 and CDR2 (germline): MDHEN, SYDVKM. The CDR3 contains 13 residues. CDR3 amino acids: CASCGATNEKLFF. DNA for the CDR3: TGTGCCAGCTGCGGGGCAACTAATGAAAAACTGTTTTTT. Drawing the rest from reference TRBV28 and TRBJ1-4, the complete variable domain is DVKVTQSSRYLVKRTGEKVFLECVQDMDHENMFWYRQDPGLGLRLIYFSYDVKMKEKGDIPEGYSVSREKKERFSLILESASTNQTSMYLCASCGATNEKLFFGSGTQLSVL.

This clonotype has at least ten counts. The chain is built from TRBV12-3 or TRBV12-4 and TRBJ2-7, with unresolved D. V was pared by 5 bases and J by 2 bases, with 13 bases between. The CDR3 spans 14 residues. Here the CDR3 reads CASSPHRTAYEQYF. The DNA for the CDR3 is TGTGCCAGCAGTCCGCACAGAACTGCCTACGAGCAGTACTTC.